This T cell receptor beta chain was profiled in a study of T cells expressing NK-cell markers. At the level of the study: CD3+CD56+NKG2C+, CD3+CD56+NKG2C- and CD3+CD56-NKG2C+ T cells, once sorted, supplied the TCR beta repertoires.

With the 5' RACE reads reprocessed, TCRdb shows one record per CDR3 protein and no DNA. The listing contains about 450,000 distinct CDR3 sequences. The CDR3 length is 15 residues. The germline CDR1 and CDR2 sequences are MNHEY and SVGAGI. The material sequenced was blood T cells: a sorted CD56 or NKG2C T cell subset, CD4+ or CD8+ T cells, or bulk PBMC T cells (not recorded which). The source is a woman aged 18 to 69 in good health. The chain links TRBV6-5 to TRBJ1-6; TCRdb's D gene call, TRBD1, goes unchecked for lack of DNA. Here the CDR3 reads CASSYQQGYNSPLHF.